This TCR beta chain was observed in a study of T cells after posttransplantation cyclophosphamide. Data came from immunoSEQ multiplex PCR; TCRdb stores just in-frame clones and leaves some out. The data show roughly 17,000 clones, about 85% seen once. V lost 4 bases, J lost 3 bases, and 10 bases stayed unmatched. CDR3 size: 16 residues. Germline assignment: CDR1 SGHRS and CDR2 YFSETQ. Control samples came 1 year after myeloablative marrow transplants with methotrexate plus calcineurin inhibitor. The sample here was PBMCs, taken after allogeneic stem cell transplant with calcineurin inhibitor and methotrexate. The gene calls are TRBV5-1 and TRBJ1-1; 9 bases line up with TRBD1. The source of this sequence is a female patient aged 18-30 years who received an allogeneic stem cell transplant from an unrelated donor, was CMV-positive, and had acute and chronic GVHD. A share of the T cells may be of graft donor origin. CDR3 coding DNA: TGCGCCAGCAGCGACTACAGGGGGCAGGGGGACACTGAAGCTTTCTTT. This encodes CASSDYRGQGDTEAFF.